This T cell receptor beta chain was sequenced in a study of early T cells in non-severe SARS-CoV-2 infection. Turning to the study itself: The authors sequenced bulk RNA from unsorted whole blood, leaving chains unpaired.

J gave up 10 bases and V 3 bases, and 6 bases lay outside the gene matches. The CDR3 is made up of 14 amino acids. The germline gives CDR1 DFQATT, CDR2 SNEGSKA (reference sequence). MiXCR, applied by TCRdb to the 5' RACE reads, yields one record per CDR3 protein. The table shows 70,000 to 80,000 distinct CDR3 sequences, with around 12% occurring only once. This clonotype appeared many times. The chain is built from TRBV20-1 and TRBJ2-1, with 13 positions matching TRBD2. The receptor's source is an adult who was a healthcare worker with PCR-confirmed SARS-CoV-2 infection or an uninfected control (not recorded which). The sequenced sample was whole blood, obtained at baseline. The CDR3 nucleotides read TGCAGTGCTAGGACTAGCGGGGGGCAGAAGGAGCAGTTCTTC. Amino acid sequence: CSARTSGGQKEQFF.